The source of this TCR beta chain is a study of blood T cell repertoires in COVID-19. Study overall: Collection of acute and convalescent COVID-19 samples took place in the United States, Italy and Spain. Nucleic acid was either cDNA or gDNA, and it came from T cells, B-cell-depleted T cells, or PBMCs.

Per the authors' pipeline: From reference gene primer amplification, estimates of nucleated cell counts were derived. Libraries were prepared by immunoSEQ multiplex PCR; TCRdb keeps only in-frame clonotypes and omits some of them. That table supplies the V and J calls and clone size; D and trimming were determined from the DNA. The data show under 70,000 clones, 84% seen once. Input material: peripheral blood. The clonotype was recovered from an elderly woman with acute or convalescent COVID-19.

Here the CDR3 reads CASSQVTANSPLHF. CDR3 DNA sequence: TGTGCCAGCAGCCAGGTGACAGCTAATTCACCCCTCCACTTT. This sequence joins TRBV3-1 (or the pseudogene TRBV3-2) and TRBJ1-6; D is perhaps TRBD1 (5 bases). The CDR3 is 14 amino acids. CDR1 is LGHDT, CDR2 YNNKEL, per germline (reference sequence). Trimming shortened V by 3 bases and J by 6 bases, and 9 bases separated the two germline ends.